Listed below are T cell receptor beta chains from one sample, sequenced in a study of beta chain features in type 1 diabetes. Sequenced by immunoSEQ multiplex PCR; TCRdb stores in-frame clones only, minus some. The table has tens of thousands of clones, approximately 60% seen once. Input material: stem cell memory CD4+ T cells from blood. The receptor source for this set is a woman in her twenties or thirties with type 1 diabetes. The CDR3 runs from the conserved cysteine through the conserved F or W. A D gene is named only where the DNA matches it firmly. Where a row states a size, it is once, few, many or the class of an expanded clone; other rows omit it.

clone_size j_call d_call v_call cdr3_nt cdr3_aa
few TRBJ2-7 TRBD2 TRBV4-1 TGCGCCAGCAGCCAATCGCCTAGCGGGAGTTACGAGCAGTACTTC CASSQSPSGSYEQYF
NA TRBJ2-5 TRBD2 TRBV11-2 TGTGCCAGCAGCATGAGACTAGCTGGCCAAGAGACCCAGTACTTC CASSMRLAGQETQYF
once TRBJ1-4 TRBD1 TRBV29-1 TGCAGCGCCGGGACAGGGAGGGAAAAACTGTTTTTT CSAGTGREKLFF
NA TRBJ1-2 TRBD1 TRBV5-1 TGCGCCAGCGGAGGGACAGGGGTCTCCAACTATGGCTACACCTTC CASGGTGVSNYGYTF
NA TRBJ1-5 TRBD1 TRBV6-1 TGTGCCAGCAGCCCGACAGGGACGGGCAATCAGCCCCAGCATTTT CASSPTGTGNQPQHF
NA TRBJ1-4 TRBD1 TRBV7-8 TGTGCCAGCAGCTCCGGACAGGGGGCTGGTGAAAAACTGTTTTTT CASSSGQGAGEKLFF
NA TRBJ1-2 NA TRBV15 TGTGCCACCAGCAGAGATTCAATTTATGGCTACACCTTC CATSRDSIYGYTF
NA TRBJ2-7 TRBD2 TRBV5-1 TGCGCCAGCAGCTTGGTCGCTAGCGGGAGTTACGAGCAGTACTTC CASSLVASGSYEQYF
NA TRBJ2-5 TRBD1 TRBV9 TGTGCCAGCAGCACCCGACAGGGATGGAAGGGAGAGACCCAGTACTTC CASSTRQGWKGETQYF
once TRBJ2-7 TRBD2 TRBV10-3 TGTGCCATCAATTCTCTAGCGGGAGGATACGAGCAGTACTTC CAINSLAGGYEQYF
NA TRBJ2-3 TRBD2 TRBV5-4 TGTGCCAGCGGCTCAGCGGGAGGTGGTACAGATACGCAGTATTTT CASGSAGGGTDTQYF
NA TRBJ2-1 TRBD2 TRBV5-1 TGCGCCAGCAGCTTGGTAGCTAGCGGGAGGGGTGATGAGCAGTTCTTC CASSLVASGRGDEQFF
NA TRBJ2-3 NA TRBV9 TGTGCCAGCAGCGGCGAGAACCCTTCTGTTGCAGATACGCAGTATTTT CASSGENPSVADTQYF
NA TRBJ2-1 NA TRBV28 TGTGCCAGCAGCAGCAGGGCGACCTACAATGAGCAGTTCTTC CASSSRATYNEQFF
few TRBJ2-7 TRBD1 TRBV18 TGTGCCAGCTCACCTACAGGACAGGGGGAAGAGCAGTACTTC CASSPTGQGEEQYF
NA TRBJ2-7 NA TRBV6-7 TGTGCCAGCAGTTACTCGCCCAACCAGCAGACATCCTACGAGCAGTACTTC CASSYSPNQQTSYEQYF
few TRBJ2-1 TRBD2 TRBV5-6 TGTGCCAGCAGCTTCCCCCCGATAGCGGGGAATGAGCAGTTCTTC CASSFPPIAGNEQFF
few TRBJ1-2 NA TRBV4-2 TGTGCCAGCAGCCAAGATGGGGGAGGGGGTTTGGAGGGCTACACCTTC CASSQDGGGGLEGYTF
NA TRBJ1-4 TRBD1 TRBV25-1 TGTGCCAGCAGTCCTCCGGGACAGGGGATAACTAATGAAAAACTGTTTTTT CASSPPGQGITNEKLFF
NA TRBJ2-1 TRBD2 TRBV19 TGTGCCAGTTCGGCCGGGACTAGCGGGCTTATAGAGCAGTTCTTC CASSAGTSGLIEQFF
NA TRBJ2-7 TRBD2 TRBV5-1 TGCGCCAGCAGCTTAGCGGGAGGGAGCGACGAGCAGTACTTC CASSLAGGSDEQYF
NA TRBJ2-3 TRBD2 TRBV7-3 TGTGCCAGCAGTCGAGCTAGCGGGAGCACAGATACGCAGTATTTT CASSRASGSTDTQYF
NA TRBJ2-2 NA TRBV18 TGTGCCAGCTCACCTCTCCCTGGCGGGCCCCCAACCGGGGAGCTGTTTTTT CASSPLPGGPPTGELFF
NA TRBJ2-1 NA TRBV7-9 TGTGCCAGCAGCTTAGGGACTTCCCTCAATGAGCAGTTCTTC CASSLGTSLNEQFF
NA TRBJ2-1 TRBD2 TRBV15 TGTGCCACCAGCGATAACCGGCTAGCGGGAGCCTACAATGAGCAGTTCTTC CATSDNRLAGAYNEQFF
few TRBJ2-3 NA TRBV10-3 TGTGCCATCAGTGAGGGCACCCGGAGAGATACGCAGTATTTT CAISEGTRRDTQYF
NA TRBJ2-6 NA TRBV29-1 TGCAGCGTTGAAGAGGTTCCCTACTCTGGGGCCAACGTCCTGACTTTC CSVEEVPYSGANVLTF